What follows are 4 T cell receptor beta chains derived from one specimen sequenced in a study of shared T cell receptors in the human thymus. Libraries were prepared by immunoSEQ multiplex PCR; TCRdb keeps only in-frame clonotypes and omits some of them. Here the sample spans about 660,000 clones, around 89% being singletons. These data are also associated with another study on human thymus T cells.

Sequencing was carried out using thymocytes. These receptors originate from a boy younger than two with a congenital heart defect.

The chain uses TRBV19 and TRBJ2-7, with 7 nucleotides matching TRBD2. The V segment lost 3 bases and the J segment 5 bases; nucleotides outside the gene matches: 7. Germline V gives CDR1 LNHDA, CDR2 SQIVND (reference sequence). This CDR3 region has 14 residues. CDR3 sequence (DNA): TGTGCCAGTAGTATGGGGTCGGGAGGCCACGAGCAGTACTTC. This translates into CASSMGSGGHEQYF.

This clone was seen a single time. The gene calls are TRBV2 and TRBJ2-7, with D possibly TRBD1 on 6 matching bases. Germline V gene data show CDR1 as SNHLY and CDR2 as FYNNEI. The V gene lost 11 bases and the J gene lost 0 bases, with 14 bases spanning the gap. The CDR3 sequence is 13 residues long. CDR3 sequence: CAGDDRFSYEQYF. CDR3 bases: TGTGCCGGGGATGACAGGTTCTCCTACGAGCAGTACTTC.

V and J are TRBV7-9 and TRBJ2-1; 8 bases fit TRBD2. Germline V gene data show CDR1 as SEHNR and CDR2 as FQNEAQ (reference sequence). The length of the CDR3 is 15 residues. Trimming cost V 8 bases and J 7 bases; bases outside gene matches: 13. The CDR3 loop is CASRLGTRVGNEQFF. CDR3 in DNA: TGTGCCAGCCGCCTGGGGACTAGGGTGGGAAATGAGCAGTTCTTC. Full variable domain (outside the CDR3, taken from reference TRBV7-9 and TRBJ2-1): DTGVSQNPRHKITKRGQNVTFRCDPISEHNRLYWYRQTLGQGPEFLTYFQNEAQLEKSRLLSDRFSAERPKGSFSTLEIQRTEQGDSAMYLCASRLGTRVGNEQFFGPGTRLTVL.

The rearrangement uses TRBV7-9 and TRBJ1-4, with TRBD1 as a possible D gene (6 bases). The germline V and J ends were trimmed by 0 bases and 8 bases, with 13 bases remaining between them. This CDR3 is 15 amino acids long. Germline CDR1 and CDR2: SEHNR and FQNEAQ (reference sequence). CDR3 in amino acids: CASSLAQGMWEKLFF. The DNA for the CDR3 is TGTGCCAGCAGCTTAGCCCAGGGGATGTGGGAAAAACTGTTTTTT.